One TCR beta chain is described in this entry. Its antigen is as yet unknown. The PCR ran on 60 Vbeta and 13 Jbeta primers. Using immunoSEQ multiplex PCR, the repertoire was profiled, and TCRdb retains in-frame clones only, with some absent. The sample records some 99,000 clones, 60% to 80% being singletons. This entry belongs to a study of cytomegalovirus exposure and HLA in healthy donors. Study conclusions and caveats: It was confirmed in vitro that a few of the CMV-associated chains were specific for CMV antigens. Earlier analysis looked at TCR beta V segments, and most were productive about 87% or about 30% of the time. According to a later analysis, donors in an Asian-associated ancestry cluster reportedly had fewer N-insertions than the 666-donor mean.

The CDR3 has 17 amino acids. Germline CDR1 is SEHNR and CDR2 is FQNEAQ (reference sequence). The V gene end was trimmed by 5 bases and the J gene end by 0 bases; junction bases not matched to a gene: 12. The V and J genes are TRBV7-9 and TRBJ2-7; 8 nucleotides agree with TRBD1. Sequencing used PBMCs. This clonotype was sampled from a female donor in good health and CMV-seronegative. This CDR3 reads CASSPNPGGAYSYEQYF. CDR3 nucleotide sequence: TGTGCCAGCAGCCCCAACCCAGGGGGCGCTTACTCCTACGAGCAGTACTTC. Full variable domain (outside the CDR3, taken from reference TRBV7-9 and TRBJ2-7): DTGVSQNPRHKITKRGQNVTFRCDPISEHNRLYWYRQTLGQGPEFLTYFQNEAQLEKSRLLSDRFSAERPKGSFSTLEIQRTEQGDSAMYLCASSPNPGGAYSYEQYFGPGTRLTVT.